The 27 T cell receptor beta chains reported below all come from one sample, sequenced in a study of T cell responses to AZD1222 COVID-19 vaccine. Sequenced by immunoSEQ multiplex PCR; TCRdb stores in-frame clones only, minus some. The sample includes around 130,000 clones, 86% of them seen just once. This specimen was peripheral blood, taken on day 0 of AZD1222 vaccination. Receptors were obtained from an adult in good health.

This clone was detected once. The chain links TRBV3-1 (or the pseudogene TRBV3-2) to TRBJ2-3; unclear D gene. The CDR3 extends over 14 amino acids. The germline V gene encodes CDR1 LGHDT and CDR2 YNNKEL (reference sequence). V lost 5 bases and J 0 bases, leaving 9 bases between the germline ends. CDR3 nucleotides: TGTGCCAGCAGCTTGACAACTAGCACAGATACGCAGTATTTT. It codes for CASSLTTSTDTQYF.

The chain has TRBV23-1 and TRBJ2-7; D is perhaps TRBD2 (5 bases). TRBV23-1 is designated an ORF whose function remains uncertain. Trimming shortened V by 1 base and J by 2 bases, and 15 bases separated the two germline ends. The CDR3 spans 16 residues. In DNA form, the CDR3 reads TGCGCCAGCAGTCAATTTGATGTGGAGGCGGCCTACGAGCAGTACTTC. Translation: CASSQFDVEAAYEQYF.

The CDR3 sequence is CASRAYRGSGEKLFF. CDR3 DNA sequence: TGTGCCAGCAGAGCCTATAGGGGGTCTGGTGAAAAACTGTTTTTT. The V gene is TRBV2, the J gene TRBJ1-4; D might be TRBD1 (6 bases). Germline CDR1 and CDR2: SNHLY and FYNNEI. The germline V and J ends were trimmed by 6 bases and 7 bases, with 18 bases remaining between them. The CDR3 contains 15 residues.

The CDR3 coding sequence is TGTGCCAGCAGCCTTCGGGGACAGGGAAACTACGAGCAGTACTTC. As protein: CASSLRGQGNYEQYF. V usage is TRBV9 and J usage is TRBJ2-7, with 9 nucleotides matching TRBD1. Trimming at V came to 4 bases and at J to 3 bases, leaving 8 bases not matched to a gene. Per germline, CDR1 SGDLS and CDR2 YYNGEE. The CDR3 loop spans 15 amino acids. Full variable domain (remainder filled in from reference TRBV9 and TRBJ2-7): DSGVTQTPKHLITATGQRVTLRCSPRSGDLSVYWYQQSLDQGLQFLIQYYNGEERAKGNILERFSAQQFPDLHSELNLSSLELGDSALYFCASSLRGQGNYEQYFGPGTRLTVT.

This chain joins TRBV24-1 and TRBJ2-7; TRBD1 matches at 9 bases. CDR1 and CDR2 from the germline V gene are KGHDR and SFDVKD. This CDR3 contains 14 residues. V shed 10 bases, J shed 4 bases, and the junction held 10 bases outside the gene matches. The CDR3 region is CATSKGQGSYEQYF. The CDR3 DNA reads TGTGCCACGAGCAAGGGACAGGGTAGTTACGAGCAGTACTTC.

The rearrangement links TRBV19 to TRBJ1-3; D ambiguous. CDR3 length: 14 amino acids. V was cut by 10 bases and J by 0 bases, with 13 bases left in between. The germline CDR1 and CDR2 sequences are LNHDA and SQIVND (reference sequence). The chain's CDR3 is CATRRASSGNTIYF. The CDR3 region has the DNA TGTGCCACCAGAAGGGCTTCCTCTGGAAACACCATATATTTT. The full variable domain, in which reference TRBV19 and TRBJ1-3 provide the parts outside the CDR3, is DGGITQSPKYLFRKEGQNVTLSCEQNLNHDAMYWYRQDPGQGLRLIYYSQIVNDFQKGDIAEGYSVSREKKESFPLTVTSAQKNPTAFYLCATRRASSGNTIYFGEGSWLTVV.

The rearrangement uses TRBV7-2 and TRBJ1-6; 8 nucleotides align to TRBD1. From germline, CDR1 is SGHTA and CDR2 FQGNSA. The CDR3 covers 15 residues. The V gene end was trimmed by 4 bases and the J gene end by 7 bases; junction bases not matched to a gene: 6. DNA of the CDR3: TGTGCCAGCAGCTCCCAGGGGGCGCGGAATTCACCCCTCCACTTT. This translates into CASSSQGARNSPLHF.

The chain carries TRBV3-1 (or the pseudogene TRBV3-2) and TRBJ2-1, with 11 positions matching TRBD2. The J segment lost 8 bases and the V segment lost 1 base, leaving 1 base of the junction unmatched. Germline lookup yields CDR1 LGHDT and CDR2 YNNKEL (reference sequence). The CDR3 is made up of 14 amino acids. The CDR3 sequence is CASSQALAGDEQFF. The CDR3 DNA sequence: TGTGCCAGCAGCCAAGCACTAGCGGGAGATGAGCAGTTCTTC.

The CDR3 spells CASSQDAGGGNIQYF. As DNA, the CDR3 is TGTGCCAGCAGCCAAGACGCAGGGGGGGGAAACATTCAGTACTTC. The chain employs TRBV4-2 and TRBJ2-4; tentatively, D is TRBD1 or TRBD2 (7 bases each). Trimming stripped 0 bases from V and 6 bases from J, with 12 bases between. This CDR3 spans 15 amino acids. CDR1 LGHNA and CDR2 YNFKEQ come from the germline V gene.

This clone showed up just a few times. The CDR3 DNA reads TGTGCCAGCAGCTTAGGGTGGGGATCCTACGAGCAGTACTTC. Amino acids: CASSLGWGSYEQYF. The chain uses TRBV7-9 and TRBJ2-7; no clear D. The CDR3 extends over 14 amino acids. V lost 1 base, J lost 1 base, and 8 bases lay in between. The germline V gene encodes CDR1 SEHNR and CDR2 FQNEAQ (reference sequence). Full variable domain (remainder filled in from reference TRBV7-9 and TRBJ2-7): DTGVSQNPRHKITKRGQNVTFRCDPISEHNRLYWYRQTLGQGPEFLTYFQNEAQLEKSRLLSDRFSAERPKGSFSTLEIQRTEQGDSAMYLCASSLGWGSYEQYFGPGTRLTVT.

This clone was observed once. The chain carries TRBV28 and TRBJ2-7, with 9 nucleotides matching TRBD1. CDR1 is MDHEN, CDR2 SYDVKM, per germline. With 5 bases clipped from V and 1 base from J, the junction kept 9 bases outside the gene matches. This CDR3 is 16 amino acids long. CDR3 residues: CASSTIQGALSYEQYF. The DNA of the CDR3 is TGTGCCAGCAGTACTATACAGGGGGCTCTATCCTACGAGCAGTACTTC.

This clone was picked up a small number of times. The chain is built from TRBV5-4 and TRBJ2-7, with D possibly matching TRBD2 (5 bases). Trimming removed 4 bases from V and 5 bases from J, with 13 bases in between. This CDR3 has 13 amino acids. The germline CDR1 and CDR2 sequences are SGHNT and YYREEE (reference sequence). CDR3 DNA sequence: TGTGCCAGCAGCATGGGGTCCGGGGACGAGCAGTACTTC. Residues: CASSMGSGDEQYF.

The J gene is TRBJ1-5, the V gene TRBV4-1; 7 nucleotides line up with TRBD1. V shed 0 bases, J shed 4 bases, and the junction held 3 bases outside the gene matches. Germline values: CDR1 MGHRA, CDR2 YSYEKL. The CDR3 sequence is 15 residues long. CDR3 region: CASSQESGGNQPQHF. The CDR3 DNA reads as TGCGCCAGCAGCCAAGAATCAGGGGGTAATCAGCCCCAGCATTTT.

This clone appeared a single time. The chain joins TRBV2 to TRBJ1-4, with D tentatively TRBD1 (6 bases). Germline CDR1 reads SNHLY; CDR2 reads FYNNEI. This CDR3 spans 16 amino acids. V lost 2 bases, J lost 0 bases, and 10 bases lay in between. Here the CDR3 reads CASSEQGSATNEKLFF. The CDR3 DNA follows: TGTGCCAGCAGTGAACAGGGGAGTGCAACTAATGAAAAACTGTTTTTT.

This clone was counted a few times. The chain employs TRBV4-1 and TRBJ1-3; D is perhaps TRBD1 (6 bases). This CDR3 is 19 amino acids long. Germline V gives CDR1 MGHRA, CDR2 YSYEKL. With 2 bases removed from V and 0 bases from J, the gap between germline ends came to 20 bases. CDR3 bases: TGCGCCAGCAGCCAATCCAACCCCCGCGACAGGCTCTCTGGAAACACCATATATTTT. Its translation: CASSQSNPRDRLSGNTIYF.

The chain has TRBV28 and TRBJ2-7; the D is unclear. Trimming pared 1 base from V and 7 bases from J, leaving 8 bases between. CDR3 size: 12 residues. CDR1 and CDR2 (germline): MDHEN, SYDVKM. This CDR3 reads CASSLFAEEQYF. The CDR3, as DNA: TGTGCCAGCAGTTTATTTGCCGAGGAGCAGTACTTC. The entire variable domain, with the rest obtained from reference TRBV28 and TRBJ2-7, is as follows: DVKVTQSSRYLVKRTGEKVFLECVQDMDHENMFWYRQDPGLGLRLIYFSYDVKMKEKGDIPEGYSVSREKKERFSLILESASTNQTSMYLCASSLFAEEQYFGPGTRLTVT.

The chain carries TRBV18 and TRBJ2-1; D not certain. The V and J ends lost 3 bases and 7 bases respectively, with 10 bases between them. Germline assignment: CDR1 KGHSH and CDR2 LQKENI. This CDR3 spans 13 amino acids. CDR3 sequence reads: CASSPLEGNEQFF. DNA of the CDR3: TGTGCCAGCTCACCCCTCGAAGGGAATGAGCAGTTCTTC.

The V gene is TRBV7-2, the J gene TRBJ1-2; 7 nucleotides align to TRBD1. V shed 5 bases, J shed 7 bases, and the junction held 13 bases outside the gene matches. CDR3 size: 15 residues. From germline, CDR1 is SGHTA and CDR2 FQGNSA. CDR3 in amino acids: CASSPHRGWYGGYTF. For the CDR3, the DNA is TGTGCCAGCAGCCCGCACAGGGGTTGGTATGGTGGCTACACCTTC.

V usage is TRBV5-1 and J usage is TRBJ2-3; 9 positions match TRBD1. The V segment lost 0 bases and the J segment 3 bases; nucleotides outside the gene matches: 2. The V gene's germline CDR1 is SGHRS and CDR2 YFSETQ. This CDR3 region has 15 residues. The CDR3 coding sequence is TGCGCCAGCAGCTTGGGGGACAGGGAGACAGATACGCAGTATTTT. It translates to CASSLGDRETDTQYF.

The chain links TRBV28 to TRBJ1-2, with TRBD1 matching 11 bases. The CDR3 has 16 amino acids. The germline V gene has CDR1 MDHEN and CDR2 SYDVKM. V dropped 5 bases and J dropped 3; count of bases not matched to a gene: 8. Written as DNA, the CDR3 is TGTGCCAGCAGTCAAATGGACAGGGGGCGTGACTATGGCTACACCTTC. Translation: CASSQMDRGRDYGYTF.

V and J are TRBV4-1 and TRBJ1-5; 9 bases fit TRBD1. V shed 4 bases, J shed 5 bases, and the junction held 3 bases outside the gene matches. Looked up from germline, CDR1 is MGHRA and CDR2 is YSYEKL. The CDR3 has 14 amino acids. DNA for the CDR3: TGCGCCAGCAGCCCTCGACAGGGGGATCAGCCCCAGCATTTT. Its translation: CASSPRQGDQPQHF.

The chain joins TRBV7-2 to TRBJ2-2; 10 positions match TRBD2. The CDR3 loop spans 15 amino acids. The V gene end was trimmed by 5 bases and the J gene end by 5 bases; junction bases not matched to a gene: 5. Per germline, CDR1 SGHTA and CDR2 FQGNSA. CDR3 nucleotides: TGTGCCAGCAGCCCGGGACTAGCGTTTACCGGGGAGCTGTTTTTT. It specifies CASSPGLAFTGELFF. Filled out from reference TRBV7-2 and TRBJ2-2, the complete variable domain reads GAGVSQSPSNKVTEKGKDVELRCDPISGHTALYWYRQSLGQGLEFLIYFQGNSAPDKSGLPSDRFSAERTGGSVSTLTIQRTQQEDSAVYLCASSPGLAFTGELFFGEGSRLTVL.

The rearrangement links TRBV29-1 to TRBJ1-4; D perhaps matches TRBD1 (6 bases). CDR1 is SQVTM, CDR2 ANQGSEA, per germline. There are 12 residues in the CDR3. CDR3: CSIRGAHEKLFF. The CDR3 bases are TGCTCAATTCGGGGGGCGCATGAAAAACTGTTTTTT.

V and J are TRBV11-2 and TRBJ2-2; D is unclear. Germline CDR1 SGHAT, CDR2 FQNNGV. Between the trimmed V and J ends, which lost 7 bases and 0 bases, there was a span of 0 bases. There are 11 residues in the CDR3. In nucleotides, the CDR3 is TGTGCCAGCACGAACACCGGGGAGCTGTTTTTT. Protein: CASTNTGELFF.

This sequence joins TRBV27 and TRBJ1-5; D perhaps matches TRBD1 (6 bases). This CDR3 spans 13 amino acids. The germline V gene has CDR1 MNHEY and CDR2 SMNVEV (reference sequence). V lost 5 bases, J lost 6 bases, and 11 bases lay in between. As DNA, the CDR3 is TGTGCCAGCAGTACAGGGTATAGTCAGCCCCAGCATTTT. Translation: CASSTGYSQPQHF.

This chain joins TRBV5-5 and TRBJ1-2; no firm D call. Looked up from germline, CDR1 is SGHKS and CDR2 is YYEKEE (reference sequence). Trimming removed 2 bases at V and 7 bases at J, with 12 bases between. The CDR3 is 13 amino acids. The CDR3: CASSFSYGSGYTF. The CDR3, as DNA: TGTGCCAGCAGCTTTTCATACGGGAGTGGCTACACCTTC.

This chain uses TRBV27 with TRBJ2-2, with 7 positions matching TRBD2. J was trimmed by 1 base and V by 0 bases; bases with no gene match: 2. Germline V gene data show CDR1 as MNHEY and CDR2 as SMNVEV (reference sequence). The CDR3 totals 16 residues. Here the CDR3 reads CASSLSVAGNTGELFF. The CDR3 DNA follows: TGTGCCAGCAGTTTATCGGTAGCGGGGAACACCGGGGAGCTGTTTTTT.